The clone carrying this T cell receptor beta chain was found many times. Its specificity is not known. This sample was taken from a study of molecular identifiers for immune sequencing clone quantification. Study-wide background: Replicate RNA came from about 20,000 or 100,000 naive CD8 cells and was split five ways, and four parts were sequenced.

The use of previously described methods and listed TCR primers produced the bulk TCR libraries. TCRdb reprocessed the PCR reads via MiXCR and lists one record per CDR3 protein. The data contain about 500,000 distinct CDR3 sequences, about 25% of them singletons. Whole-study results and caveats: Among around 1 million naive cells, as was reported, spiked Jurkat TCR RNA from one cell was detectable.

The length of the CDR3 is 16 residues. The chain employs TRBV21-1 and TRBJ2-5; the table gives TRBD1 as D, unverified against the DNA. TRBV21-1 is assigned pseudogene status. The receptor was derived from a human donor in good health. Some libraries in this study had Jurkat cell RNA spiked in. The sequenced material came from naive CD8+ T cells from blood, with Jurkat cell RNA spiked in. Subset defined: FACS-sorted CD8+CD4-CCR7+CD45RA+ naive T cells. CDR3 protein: CASSKVAGTGVETQYF. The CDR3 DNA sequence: TGTGCCAGCAGCAAAGTAGCCGGGACAGGGGTAGAGACCCAGTACTTC.